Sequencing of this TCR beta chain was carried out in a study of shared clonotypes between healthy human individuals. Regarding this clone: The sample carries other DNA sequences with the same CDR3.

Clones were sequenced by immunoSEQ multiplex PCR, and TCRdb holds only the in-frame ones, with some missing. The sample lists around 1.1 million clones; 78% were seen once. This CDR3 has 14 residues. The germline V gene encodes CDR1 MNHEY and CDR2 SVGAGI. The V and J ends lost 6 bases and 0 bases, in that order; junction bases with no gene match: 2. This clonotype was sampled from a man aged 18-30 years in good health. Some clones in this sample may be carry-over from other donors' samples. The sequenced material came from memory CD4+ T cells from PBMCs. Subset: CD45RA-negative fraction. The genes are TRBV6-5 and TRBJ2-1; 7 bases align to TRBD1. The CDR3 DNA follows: TGTGCCAGCAGCCGGGACAGCTCCTACAATGAGCAGTTCTTC. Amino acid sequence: CASSRDSSYNEQFF.